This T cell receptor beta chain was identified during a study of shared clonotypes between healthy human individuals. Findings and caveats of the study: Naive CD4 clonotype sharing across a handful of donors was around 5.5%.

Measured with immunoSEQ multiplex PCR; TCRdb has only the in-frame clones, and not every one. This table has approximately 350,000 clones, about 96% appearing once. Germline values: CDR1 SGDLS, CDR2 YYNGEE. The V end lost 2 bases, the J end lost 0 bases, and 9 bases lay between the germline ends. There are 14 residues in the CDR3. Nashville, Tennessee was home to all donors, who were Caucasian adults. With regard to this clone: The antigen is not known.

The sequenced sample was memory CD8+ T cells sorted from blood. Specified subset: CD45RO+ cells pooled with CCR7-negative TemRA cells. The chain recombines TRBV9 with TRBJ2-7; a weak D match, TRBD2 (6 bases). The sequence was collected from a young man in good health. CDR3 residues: CASSVQGGSYEQYF. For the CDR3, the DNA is TGTGCCAGCAGCGTTCAGGGAGGCTCCTACGAGCAGTACTTC.